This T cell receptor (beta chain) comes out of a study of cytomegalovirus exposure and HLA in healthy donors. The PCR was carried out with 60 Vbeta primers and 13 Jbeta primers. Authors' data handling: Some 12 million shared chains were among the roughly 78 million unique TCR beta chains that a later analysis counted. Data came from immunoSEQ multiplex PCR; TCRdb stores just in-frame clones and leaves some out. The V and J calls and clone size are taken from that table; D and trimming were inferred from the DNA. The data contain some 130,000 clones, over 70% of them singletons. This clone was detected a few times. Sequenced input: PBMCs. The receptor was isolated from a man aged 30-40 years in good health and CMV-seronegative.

The CDR3 DNA reads as TGTGCCAGCAGGAGGGATTCAGCGCTGAGCGCTTTCTTT. This encodes CASRRDSALSAFF. This chain links TRBV6-5 with TRBJ1-1; D ambiguous. CDR1 is MNHEY and CDR2 is SVGAGI in the germline V gene. The V gene lost 6 bases and the J gene lost 11 bases, with 19 bases spanning the gap. The CDR3 is 13 amino acids.